Below, 8 T cell receptor beta chains from the same sample are listed, as sequenced in a study of shared clonotypes between healthy human individuals. Assay used: immunoSEQ multiplex PCR; TCRdb lists only in-frame clones, some missing. The sample contains 2 million to 3 million clones, approximately 94% of which appear only once. Material for sequencing was naive CD4+ T cells from PBMCs. As for subset: CD45RA+ positively selected. These receptor sequences come from a man aged 18 to 29 in good health. Some clones in this sample may be carry-over from other donors' samples.

The CDR3 bases are TGTGCCAGCAGCTTCGACAGGGGGGGGACAGATACGCAGTATTTT. It is translated as CASSFDRGGTDTQYF. The rearrangement joins TRBV11-1 to TRBJ2-3, with TRBD1 matching over 9 bases. The CDR3 runs 15 residues. Germline V gene data show CDR1 as SGHAT and CDR2 as FQDESV (reference sequence). V was pared by 3 bases and J by 3 bases, with 4 bases of the junction left unmatched.

The gene calls are TRBV27 and TRBJ2-7, with D tentatively TRBD2 (5 bases). Between the trimmed V and J ends, which lost 4 bases and 5 bases, there was a span of 18 bases. The CDR3 contains 15 residues. From germline, CDR1 is MNHEY and CDR2 SMNVEV (reference sequence). The CDR3 bases are TGTGCCAGCAGTTCAGGAGGTGTGTTTCGCAACGAGCAGTACTTC. Translated: CASSSGGVFRNEQYF.

CDR3 DNA: TGTGCCAGCAGCCCCGGGGACAGGGACACCGGGGAGCTGTTTTTT. Translating it yields CASSPGDRDTGELFF. The chain couples TRBV5-8 to TRBJ2-2; 9 bases are a match to TRBD1. The CDR3 totals 15 residues. With 4 bases clipped from V and 3 bases from J, the junction kept 4 bases outside the gene matches. CDR1 and CDR2 (germline): SGHTS, YDEGEE.

This clone was counted once. The J gene is TRBJ1-5, the V gene TRBV28, with TRBD1 as a possible D gene (6 bases). The CDR3 length is 19 residues. The V end was cut by 1 base, the J end by 2 bases, with 21 bases between. CDR1 and CDR2 from the germline V gene are MDHEN and SYDVKM. CDR3 protein: CASSLLARGAFGGNQPQHF. CDR3 DNA: TGTGCCAGCAGTTTATTGGCCAGGGGCGCCTTCGGAGGCAATCAGCCCCAGCATTTT.

V gene TRBV28 combines with J gene TRBJ2-7; D might be TRBD1 (5 bases). Deletions cut 7 bases from V and 6 bases from J, with 22 bases between. The CDR3 totals 15 residues. Germline V CDR1 and CDR2: MDHEN, SYDVKM. CDR3 in DNA: TGTGCCAGCACCTCGAGTCCAGGGTCAAATCGCGAGCAGTACTTC. Translating it yields CASTSSPGSNREQYF.

The chain has TRBV10-3 and TRBJ2-5; TRBD1 agrees at 10 bases. Germline CDR1 reads ENHRY; CDR2 reads SYGVKD. This CDR3 has 13 amino acids. The junction had 7 bases not matched to a gene; V was cut back by 10 bases and J by 5 bases. The CDR3 loop is CATGTGEGETQYF. CDR3 nucleotide sequence: TGTGCCACCGGGACAGGGGAAGGCGAGACCCAGTACTTC.

With regard to this clone: This same CDR3 is encoded by further DNA sequences in the sample. The V gene is TRBV5-1, the J gene TRBJ2-2; weak D call: TRBD1 (6 bases). CDR1 and CDR2 from the germline V gene are SGHRS and YFSETQ. The CDR3 has 15 residues. V lost 2 bases and J 0 bases, leaving 8 bases between the germline ends. Here the CDR3 DNA reads TGCGCCAGCAGCTTTGGACAGACGAACACCGGGGAGCTGTTTTTT. Its translation: CASSFGQTNTGELFF.

This chain connects TRBV6-6 to TRBJ1-1; D remains unclear. This CDR3 has 13 amino acids. CDR1 is MNHNY, CDR2 SVGAGI, per germline (reference sequence). V gave up 4 bases and J gave up 2 bases, with 8 bases separating them. CDR3 DNA sequence: TGTGCCAGCAGTTCCCAGTACAACACTGAAGCTTTCTTT. This encodes CASSSQYNTEAFF.